A single sample is the source of the 30 T cell receptor beta chains below, sequenced in a study of beta chain features in type 1 diabetes. All of the isolated RNA was reverse transcribed, so expressed TCRB transcripts were sequenced. Assay used: immunoSEQ multiplex PCR; TCRdb lists only in-frame clones, some missing. The repertoire consists of about 320,000 clones, with 11% to 15% occurring once and the leading ten covering over 5%. Sequences were obtained from central memory CD4+ T cells from blood. The receptor source for this set is a man aged 30 to 45 in good health.

This clone was seen a few times. The chain carries TRBV6-1 and TRBJ2-1, with a possible D match to TRBD1 (5 bases). Per the germline V gene, CDR1 is MNHNS and CDR2 is SASEGT. There are 15 residues in the CDR3. V lost 2 bases to trimming and J lost 6 bases, with 14 bases between them. The CDR3 region is CASSELEGRGNEQFF. CDR3 in DNA: TGTGCCAGCAGTGAATTGGAAGGAAGGGGCAATGAGCAGTTCTTC.

V gene TRBV19 combines with J gene TRBJ1-2, with D possibly matching TRBD1 (5 bases). The V gene lost 8 bases and the J gene lost 4 bases, with 17 bases spanning the gap. The CDR3 sequence is 14 residues long. Germline V CDR1 and CDR2: LNHDA, SQIVND (reference sequence). The CDR3 coding sequence is TGTGCCAGTGGGGCAGTGACGAGCCTCTATGGCTACACCTTC. It encodes CASGAVTSLYGYTF.

The V gene is TRBV12-5, the J gene TRBJ1-4; D is possibly TRBD1 (6 bases). Germline loops: CDR1 LGHNT, CDR2 FRNRAP. The CDR3 loop spans 16 amino acids. Trimming took 0 bases from V and 7 from J, leaving 15 bases between them. The CDR3 DNA reads TGTGCTAGTGGTTTGGTGGGAACAGGGAGGAGTGAAAAACTGTTTTTT. Amino acids: CASGLVGTGRSEKLFF.

The rearrangement joins TRBV5-5 to TRBJ2-5; D is unresolved. The CDR3 is 16 residues long. V lost 0 bases, J lost 5 bases, and 17 bases lay in between. Germline V gives CDR1 SGHKS, CDR2 YYEKEE (reference sequence). The CDR3 DNA reads as TGTGCCAGCAGCTTGGAGGAGACCTCATTGGGGGAGACCCAGTACTTC. This codes for CASSLEETSLGETQYF.

About this clone itself: This could be a read error, since a much larger clone is one nucleotide away. V is TRBV19 and J is TRBJ1-5, with D uncertain. Trimming took off 0 bases at V and 1 base at J, with 7 bases between the two ends. This CDR3 has 15 residues. CDR1 LNHDA and CDR2 SQIVND come from the germline V gene (reference sequence). Here the CDR3 reads CASSIDHGSNQPQHF. The CDR3 DNA reads TGTGCCAGTAGTATAGATCATGGGAGCAATCAGCCCCAGCATTTT.

Notes on this clone: The sample has other DNA sequences that encode this CDR3 too. The gene calls are TRBV6-5 and TRBJ2-3, with D perhaps TRBD2 (5 bases). The CDR3 totals 13 residues. Germline CDR1 reads MNHEY; CDR2 reads SVGAGI. V lost 6 bases and J 2 bases, leaving 9 bases between the germline ends. This CDR3 reads CASRRRATDTQYF. The CDR3 nucleotides read TGTGCCAGCAGGCGGCGGGCCACAGATACGCAGTATTTT.

This chain connects TRBV6-1 to TRBJ1-2; D unresolved. V lost 7 bases and J lost 0, with 12 bases in between. The germline V gene encodes CDR1 MNHNS and CDR2 SASEGT. The CDR3 has 14 residues. CDR3 in DNA: TGTGCCAGCACTGTTAAGGCAGCTAACTATGGCTACACCTTC. Its translation: CASTVKAANYGYTF.

The V gene is TRBV27, the J gene TRBJ2-2; D perhaps matches TRBD1 (5 bases). Germline V CDR1 and CDR2: MNHEY, SMNVEV (reference sequence). Trimming took 6 bases from V and 4 from J, leaving 15 bases between them. The CDR3 runs to 15 residues. CDR3 region: CASSPFPGLTGELFF. The CDR3 DNA reads as TGTGCCAGCAGCCCTTTTCCAGGGCTCACCGGGGAGCTGTTTTTT.

The chain joins TRBV19 to TRBJ2-5, with 7 bases lining up with TRBD2. The germline CDR1 and CDR2 sequences are LNHDA and SQIVND (reference sequence). The trim removed 4 bases at V and 1 base at J, leaving 6 bases unmatched. CDR3 length: 15 residues. The CDR3 DNA is TGTGCCAGTAGTAATGTGGGGGGGGTCCAAGAGACCCAGTACTTC. This translates into CASSNVGGVQETQYF.

The table lists this clone with a few counts. The J gene is TRBJ2-2, the V gene TRBV7-2; D might be TRBD1 (6 bases). The germline V gene encodes CDR1 SGHTA and CDR2 FQGNSA. This CDR3 region has 14 residues. V gave up 8 bases and J gave up 1 base, with 11 bases separating them. The CDR3 nucleotides are TGTGCCAGCGGGACACAACTGAACACCGGGGAGCTGTTTTTT. Translating gives CASGTQLNTGELFF.

This clone was counted at least ten times. The gene calls are TRBV6-6 and TRBJ1-4; the match to TRBD1 covers 9 bases. CDR1 is MNHNY, CDR2 SVGAGI, per germline (reference sequence). Trimming at V came to 5 bases and at J to 6 bases, leaving 7 bases not matched to a gene. This CDR3 contains 15 residues. CDR3 loop: CASSPQGARDEKLFF. The CDR3 region has the DNA TGTGCCAGCAGTCCACAGGGGGCGCGAGATGAAAAACTGTTTTTT.

This clone came up a few times. Distinct nucleotide sequences in the sample also encode this CDR3. The V call is TRBV30, the J call TRBJ1-2; a possible D gene is TRBD1 (5 bases). This CDR3 is built from 12 residues. The germline gives CDR1 GTSNPN, CDR2 SVGIG (reference sequence). V shed 4 bases and J shed 4 bases, with 10 bases lying between them. The chain's CDR3 is CAWKGGAYGYTF. CDR3 sequence (DNA): TGTGCCTGGAAGGGCGGGGCCTATGGCTACACCTTC.

This clone was observed a few times. The rearrangement uses TRBV19 and TRBJ2-3, with 11 bases lining up with TRBD2. Germline V gives CDR1 LNHDA, CDR2 SQIVND (reference sequence). The CDR3 is made up of 16 amino acids. V was pared by 5 bases and J by 1 base, with 5 bases of the junction left unmatched. The DNA for the CDR3 is TGTGCCAGTAGTTCCCGACTAGCGGGACGCACAGATACGCAGTATTTT. It translates to CASSSRLAGRTDTQYF.

This clone occurred a few times. Distinct nucleotide sequences in the sample also encode this CDR3. V gene TRBV5-1 combines with J gene TRBJ2-7, with D possibly matching TRBD2 (5 bases). This CDR3 is built from 13 residues. The germline CDR1 and CDR2 sequences are SGHRS and YFSETQ. The V and J ends lost 3 bases and 2 bases respectively, with 9 bases between them. CDR3 protein: CASSYPGTYEQYF. CDR3 in DNA: TGCGCCAGCAGCTACCCCGGGACCTACGAGCAGTACTTC.

This clone was seen repeatedly, ten times or more. This chain uses TRBV29-1 with TRBJ2-7; the D gene is possibly TRBD1 (6 bases). The V gene's germline CDR1 is SQVTM and CDR2 ANQGSEA. V shed 5 bases and J shed 0 bases, with 17 bases lying between them. The CDR3 is made up of 15 amino acids. CDR3 loop: CSVCDPGGSSYEQYF. The CDR3 coding sequence is TGCAGCGTTTGTGACCCTGGGGGCAGCTCCTACGAGCAGTACTTC.

This clone was detected only a few times. The rearrangement joins TRBV30 to TRBJ2-3; 10 bases fit TRBD2. Looked up from germline, CDR1 is GTSNPN and CDR2 is SVGIG (reference sequence). J gave up 5 bases and V 5 bases, and 10 bases lay outside the gene matches. CDR3 length: 15 amino acids. The CDR3 DNA sequence: TGTGCCTGGTCCAGCGGGAGGGCCCTGGGAGATACGCAGTATTTT. This sequence encodes CAWSSGRALGDTQYF.

In its sample, this clone was seen many times. The gene calls are TRBV28 and TRBJ1-1, with 8 bases matching TRBD1. CDR3 length equals 14 residues. From germline, CDR1 is MDHEN and CDR2 SYDVKM. Losses at the gene ends were 6 bases for V and 3 bases for J; bases not matched to a gene: 6. The CDR3 loop is CASRALQGDTEAFF. For the CDR3, the DNA is TGTGCCAGCAGAGCCCTACAGGGGGACACTGAAGCTTTCTTT.

The sample holds a few counts of this clone. The chain recombines TRBV11-3 with TRBJ2-2, with D hard to call. The germline V and J ends were trimmed by 0 bases and 5 bases, with 10 bases remaining between them. Looked up from germline, CDR1 is SGHNT and CDR2 is YENEEA. CDR3 length equals 15 residues. This CDR3 reads CASSLESARTGELFF. The CDR3 DNA sequence: TGTGCCAGCAGCTTAGAGTCCGCACGAACCGGGGAGCTGTTTTTT.

Many counts were recorded for this clone. V is TRBV10-3 and J is TRBJ2-3; 10 bases match TRBD2. The CDR3 is made up of 16 amino acids. V shed 4 bases, J shed 0 bases, and the junction held 4 bases outside the gene matches. The germline V gene encodes CDR1 ENHRY and CDR2 SYGVKD. The CDR3 bases are TGTGCCATCAGTGGGACTAGCGGCCCTAGCACAGATACGCAGTATTTT. Protein: CAISGTSGPSTDTQYF.

This clone was found many times. The chain joins TRBV4-2 to TRBJ2-5; 7 bases map to TRBD2. CDR3 length equals 13 residues. CDR1 LGHNA and CDR2 YNFKEQ come from the germline V gene. The V and J ends lost 0 bases and 10 bases, in that order; junction bases with no gene match: 5. CDR3 protein: CASSQDFGGDQYF. CDR3 nucleotides: TGTGCCAGCAGCCAAGACTTTGGGGGGGACCAGTACTTC.

This clone has more than one count but fewer than ten. J is TRBJ1-3 and V is TRBV10-3; no clear D gene. V gave up 10 bases and J gave up 0 bases, with 16 bases separating them. Germline CDR1 ENHRY, CDR2 SYGVKD. The CDR3 totals 15 residues. The CDR3 DNA sequence: TGTGCCAGCAGCCCGACAATCAGCTCTGGAAACACCATATATTTT. This encodes CASSPTISSGNTIYF.

The chain combines TRBV4-2 with TRBJ2-4; 13 bases line up with TRBD2. This CDR3 spans 19 amino acids. Trimming at V came to 5 bases and at J to 0 bases, leaving 10 bases not matched to a gene. CDR1 and CDR2 from the germline V gene are LGHNA and YNFKEQ. CDR3 coding DNA: TGTGCCAGCAGCTCCTCTCCGGGACTAGCGGGGCTAGCCAAAAACATTCAGTACTTC. Residues: CASSSSPGLAGLAKNIQYF.

A few counts support this clone. This chain connects TRBV7-2 to TRBJ2-5, with 10 bases fitting TRBD1. Trimming at V came to 6 bases and at J to 4 bases, leaving 11 bases not matched to a gene. The CDR3 spans 16 residues. Germline CDR1 and CDR2: SGHTA and FQGNSA. CDR3 residues: CASSRSRQGAGETQYF. The DNA of the CDR3 is TGTGCCAGCAGTCGTTCGAGACAGGGGGCCGGAGAGACCCAGTACTTC.

CDR3 DNA sequence: TGTGCCAGCAGCTTAGATTTACCCCGACAGGGCTCCTACGAGCAGTACTTC. This encodes CASSLDLPRQGSYEQYF. This chain links TRBV7-2 with TRBJ2-7, with 7 bases matching TRBD1. CDR3 size: 17 residues. Germline CDR1 is SGHTA and CDR2 is FQGNSA. The V gene end was trimmed by 1 base and the J gene end by 0 bases; junction bases not matched to a gene: 9.

This clone was detected ten times or more. J is TRBJ2-7 and V is TRBV23-1; D may correspond to TRBD1 or TRBD2 (5 bases each). TRBV23-1 counts as an open reading frame of uncertain function. Deletions cut 0 bases from V and 6 bases from J, with 15 bases between. The CDR3 is 15 amino acids. The DNA of the CDR3 is TGCGCCAGCAGTCAATCATTCACGGGACCGGGCGAGCAGTACGTC. Translating gives CASSQSFTGPGEQYV.

This rearrangement joins TRBV2 to TRBJ1-2; 7 nucleotides line up with TRBD1. The V gene's germline CDR1 is SNHLY and CDR2 FYNNEI. V lost 6 bases, J lost 8 bases, and 9 bases stayed unmatched. The CDR3 has 13 amino acids. CDR3 amino acids: CASSLGGFGGYTF. The CDR3 DNA is TGTGCCAGCAGCTTAGGGGGCTTTGGGGGCTACACCTTC.

Points on this clone: Other nucleotide sequences in the sample specify the same CDR3. V is TRBV11-3 and J is TRBJ2-1; D is unclear. The germline V and J ends were trimmed by 1 base and 5 bases, with 9 bases remaining between them. The germline V gene encodes CDR1 SGHNT and CDR2 YENEEA. The CDR3 has 14 amino acids. Here the CDR3 reads CASSLGRANNEQFF. Here the CDR3 DNA reads TGTGCCAGCAGCTTAGGTCGGGCGAACAATGAGCAGTTCTTC.

V usage is TRBV18 and J usage is TRBJ2-7; 8 nucleotides agree with TRBD1. Trimming cost V 4 bases and J 1 base; bases outside gene matches: 6. The length of the CDR3 is 15 residues. The V gene's germline CDR1 is KGHSH and CDR2 LQKENI. DNA for the CDR3: TGTGCCAGCTCACGTGGGGACAGGCTGTCCTACGAGCAGTACGTC. The encoded protein is CASSRGDRLSYEQYV.

This clone turned up a few times. J is TRBJ2-7 and V is TRBV4-3; possibly TRBD1 for D (6 bases). Germline V CDR1 and CDR2: LGHNA, YSLEER. The CDR3 covers 15 residues. Trimming took 1 base from V and 1 from J, leaving 11 bases between them. CDR3 bases: TGCGCCAGCAGCCAAGTAGGGCAGGGGTCCTACGAGCAGTACTTC. Amino acid sequence: CASSQVGQGSYEQYF.

In its sample, this clone was seen many times. This chain links TRBV5-6 with TRBJ1-1; TRBD1 matches 8 bases. V trimming: 4 bases; J trimming: 9 bases; junction bases outside the gene matches: 14. CDR1 and CDR2 from the germline V gene are SGHDT and YYEEEE. The CDR3 covers 15 residues. For the CDR3, the DNA is TGTGCCAGCAGCCCAACCTGGCAGGGGGCGCATAAAGCTTTCTTT. As protein: CASSPTWQGAHKAFF.